The 25 T cell receptor beta chains below come from one sample, sequenced in a study of control samples from healthy donors and cancer patients. Sequencing used immunoSEQ multiplex PCR; TCRdb keeps in-frame clones, though not all of them. The sample holds roughly 450,000 clones, 80% to 95% seen once. Sequencing used PBMCs. The receptors stem from a man aged 35-49 years with head and neck cancer.

This chain connects TRBV5-1 to TRBJ2-5, with TRBD1 matching 7 bases. The CDR3 contains 15 residues. The ends lost 7 bases at V and 1 base at J; junction bases unmatched: 10. CDR1 is SGHRS and CDR2 is YFSETQ in the germline V gene. The CDR3 here is CASGTGVASQETQYF. CDR3 nucleotides: TGCGCCAGCGGCACAGGGGTCGCTTCCCAAGAGACCCAGTACTTC. Using reference TRBV5-1 and TRBJ2-5 for the parts outside the CDR3, the full variable domain is KAGVTQTPRYLIKTRGQQVTLSCSPISGHRSVSWYQQTPGQGLQFLFEYFSETQRNKGNFPGRFSGRQFSNSRSEMNVSTLELGDSALYLCASGTGVASQETQYFGPGTRLLVL.

The chain employs TRBV19 and TRBJ1-2, with a possible D match to TRBD1 (5 bases). V dropped 3 bases and J dropped 7 bases, with 15 bases sitting between them. CDR1 is LNHDA, CDR2 SQIVND, per germline (reference sequence). The CDR3 sequence is 14 residues long. The CDR3 nucleotides are TGTGCCAGTAGTATTGGAGGAGCAGGGACTGGCTACACCTTC. Its protein is CASSIGGAGTGYTF.

The V call is TRBV19, the J call TRBJ1-1; D remains unclear. The V gene lost 6 bases and the J gene lost 1 base, with 9 bases spanning the gap. CDR1 and CDR2 from the germline V gene are LNHDA and SQIVND (reference sequence). The CDR3 runs to 13 residues. DNA of the CDR3: TGTGCCAGTAGGCCACTTGGGAACACTGAAGCTTTCTTT. This translates into CASRPLGNTEAFF.

This sequence joins TRBV10-1 and TRBJ2-1; D remains ambiguous. The CDR3 runs to 16 residues. The V gene lost 2 bases and the J gene lost 3 bases, with 14 bases spanning the gap. Per the germline V gene, CDR1 is WNHNN and CDR2 is SYGVQD (reference sequence). CDR3 sequence (DNA): TGCGCCAGCAGTGAGAGGCCTCTCTCCAACTACAATGAGCAGTTCTTC. This translates into CASSERPLSNYNEQFF.

This chain connects TRBV14 to TRBJ2-2, with 7 bases fitting TRBD2. The trim removed 0 bases at V and 1 base at J, leaving 8 bases unmatched. CDR3 length: 18 residues. Germline assignment: CDR1 SGHDN and CDR2 FVKESK. CDR3 DNA: TGTGCCAGCAGCCAAGACCTCCCGGGGGGTTGGAACACCGGGGAGCTGTTTTTT. It encodes CASSQDLPGGWNTGELFF.

The genes are TRBV6-5 and TRBJ2-1, with D unresolved. The germline gives CDR1 MNHEY, CDR2 SVGAGI. Trimming stripped 5 bases from V and 8 bases from J, with 13 bases between. This CDR3 has 13 amino acids. DNA of the CDR3: TGTGCCAGCAGTCCATCCCTTTCCGATGAGCAGTTCTTC. It is translated as CASSPSLSDEQFF.

V and J are TRBV28 and TRBJ2-7; weak D call: TRBD1 (5 bases). The ends were cut back, 7 bases at V and 3 bases at J, with 19 bases in the middle. The CDR3 runs 15 residues. Per the germline V gene, CDR1 is MDHEN and CDR2 is SYDVKM. In nucleotides, the CDR3 is TGTGCCAGCATGAATATCAGGGTCGGTCTCTACGAGCAGTACTTC. Amino acids: CASMNIRVGLYEQYF.

This chain connects TRBV9 to TRBJ2-5, with TRBD2 identical over 7 bases. From germline, CDR1 is SGDLS and CDR2 YYNGEE. V trimming: 4 bases; J trimming: 5 bases; junction bases outside the gene matches: 2. The CDR3 has 12 residues. CDR3 residues: CASSTREETQYF. The CDR3 nucleotides are TGTGCCAGCAGCACGCGGGAGGAGACCCAGTACTTC.

J is TRBJ1-4 and V is TRBV6-6; tentative D call: TRBD1 (5 bases). V gave up 5 bases and J gave up 4 bases, with 14 bases separating them. Germline values: CDR1 MNHNY, CDR2 SVGAGI (reference sequence). The CDR3 runs to 15 residues. The DNA of the CDR3 is TGTGCCAGCAGTCCGGCGGAGGGGTTTAATGAAAAACTGTTTTTT. Amino acids: CASSPAEGFNEKLFF.

The chain links TRBV4-2 to TRBJ2-5, with D tentatively TRBD2 (7 bases). V dropped 4 bases and J dropped 5 bases, with 23 bases sitting between them. From germline, CDR1 is LGHNA and CDR2 YNFKEQ. The CDR3 spans 17 residues. DNA of the CDR3: TGTGCCAGCAGCCTATCCCTTGTGAGGGGGGGGGCCGAGACCCAGTACTTC. This gives the protein CASSLSLVRGGAETQYF.

The chain uses TRBV30 and TRBJ2-5, with a possible D match to TRBD2 (6 bases). The CDR3 totals 12 residues. Trimming took 5 bases from V and 6 from J, leaving 13 bases between them. Germline V gives CDR1 GTSNPN, CDR2 SVGIG (reference sequence). CDR3 coding DNA: TGTGCCTGGGGAAAGGGGAGGAAGACCCAGTACTTC. Encoded protein: CAWGKGRKTQYF.

The chain couples TRBV3-1 (or the pseudogene TRBV3-2) to TRBJ2-2, with no clear D. The CDR3 covers 15 residues. CDR1 and CDR2 from the germline V gene are LGHDT and YNNKEL (reference sequence). Trimming pared 4 bases from V and 6 bases from J, leaving 15 bases between. CDR3 protein: CASSLRASSSGELFF. The DNA for the CDR3 is TGTGCCAGCAGCCTCCGAGCGAGTTCTTCCGGGGAGCTGTTTTTT.

The chain links TRBV28 to TRBJ1-2; no reliable D call. Trimming took off 3 bases at V and 6 bases at J, with 8 bases between the two ends. The CDR3 runs 12 residues. Per the germline V gene, CDR1 is MDHEN and CDR2 is SYDVKM. The CDR3 spells CASSFSRNGYTF. Written as DNA, the CDR3 is TGTGCCAGCAGTTTCAGCAGGAATGGCTACACCTTC.

CDR3 DNA: TGTGCCAGCAGCCTGACAGGGAACACTGAAGCTTTCTTT. It encodes CASSLTGNTEAFF. This rearrangement joins TRBV28 to TRBJ1-1; the D gene is possibly TRBD1 (6 bases). Between the trimmed V and J ends, which lost 6 bases and 1 base, there was a span of 9 bases. Looked up from germline, CDR1 is MDHEN and CDR2 is SYDVKM. The CDR3 is made up of 13 amino acids.

V is TRBV5-6 and J is TRBJ2-7, with D possibly TRBD2 on 6 matching bases. The CDR3 consists of 15 residues. The ends were cut back, 0 bases at V and 1 base at J, with 11 bases in the middle. Germline CDR1 reads SGHDT; CDR2 reads YYEEEE. CDR3 residues: CASSLAGTHSYEQYF. The CDR3 nucleotides are TGTGCCAGCAGCTTGGCCGGGACTCATTCCTACGAGCAGTACTTC.

This chain links TRBV3-1 (or the pseudogene TRBV3-2) with TRBJ1-2, with 9 bases lining up with TRBD1. This CDR3 spans 17 amino acids. Germline V gives CDR1 LGHDT, CDR2 YNNKEL (reference sequence). V was pared by 1 base and J by 0 bases, with 6 bases of the junction left unmatched. CDR3 sequence (DNA): TGTGCCAGCAGCCAAGCTCCGGGACAGGGAGCTAACTATGGCTACACCTTC. Amino acids: CASSQAPGQGANYGYTF.

The chain carries TRBV11-2 and TRBJ2-7; no firm D call. Germline V gives CDR1 SGHAT, CDR2 FQNNGV. V was shortened by 3 bases and J by 6 bases, with 15 bases between the two germline ends. The CDR3 is made up of 14 amino acids. Here the CDR3 DNA reads TGTGCCAGCAGCTTTGCAGGATGGACCATCGAGCAGTACTTC. It is translated as CASSFAGWTIEQYF. Full variable domain (rest looked up from reference TRBV11-2 and TRBJ2-7): EAGVAQSPRYKIIEKRQSVAFWCNPISGHATLYWYQQILGQGPKLLIQFQNNGVVDDSQLPKDRFSAERLKGVDSTLKIQPAKLEDSAVYLCASSFAGWTIEQYFGPGTRLTVT.

The chain uses TRBV7-9 and TRBJ2-2; D could derive from TRBD1 or TRBD2 (6 bases each). Deletions cut 4 bases from V and 3 bases from J, with 21 bases between. The length of the CDR3 is 18 residues. Germline V gene data show CDR1 as SEHNR and CDR2 as FQNEAQ (reference sequence). The CDR3 coding sequence is TGTGCCAGCAGCTACCCATCAAATCGGGGGCGCGACACCGGGGAGCTGTTTTTT. It specifies CASSYPSNRGRDTGELFF.

V is TRBV19 and J is TRBJ1-5; D ambiguous. CDR1 and CDR2 (germline): LNHDA, SQIVND (reference sequence). This CDR3 has 16 residues. Trimming pared 5 bases from V and 1 base from J, leaving 15 bases between. The CDR3 spells CASSSNRFTSNQPQHF. The CDR3 DNA sequence: TGTGCCAGTAGTTCTAATAGGTTTACCAGCAATCAGCCCCAGCATTTT.

The chain carries TRBV6-2 or TRBV6-3 and TRBJ2-1; D call uncertain. V was cut by 4 bases and J by 11 bases, with 6 bases left in between. The germline gives CDR1 MNHEY, CDR2 SVGEGT. This CDR3 contains 10 residues. The CDR3 loop is CASSSVKQFF. CDR3 coding DNA: TGTGCCAGCAGTTCGGTTAAGCAGTTCTTC.

The chain links TRBV19 to TRBJ2-1; 7 positions match TRBD1. There are 13 residues in the CDR3. Germline V gene sequence: CDR1 LNHDA, CDR2 SQIVND (reference sequence). The J segment lost 4 bases and the V segment lost 8 bases, leaving 5 bases of the junction unmatched. In nucleotides, the CDR3 is TGTGCCAGTGCTGTGGGACAGTACAATGAGCAGTTCTTC. It yields the protein CASAVGQYNEQFF.

The chain carries TRBV7-9 and TRBJ1-3, with D possibly being TRBD1 (6 bases). Germline lookup yields CDR1 SEHNR and CDR2 FQNEAQ (reference sequence). The CDR3 covers 15 residues. Deletions cut 2 bases from V and 1 base from J, with 9 bases between. The CDR3 spells CASSLTQGSGNTIYF. The CDR3 nucleotides read TGTGCCAGCAGCTTAACACAGGGATCTGGAAACACCATATATTTT.

The chain employs TRBV4-2 and TRBJ1-2, with D hard to call. V was cut by 1 base and J by 4 bases, with 16 bases left in between. Germline V gives CDR1 LGHNA, CDR2 YNFKEQ. CDR3 size: 16 residues. The CDR3 spells CASSQAMLGSGYGYTF. For the CDR3, the DNA is TGTGCCAGCAGCCAAGCTATGCTCGGGTCCGGCTATGGCTACACCTTC.

The V call is TRBV28, the J call TRBJ1-1, with 8 bases fitting TRBD1. CDR3 size: 18 residues. Germline lookup yields CDR1 MDHEN and CDR2 SYDVKM. V trimming: 2 bases; J trimming: 0 bases; junction bases outside the gene matches: 11. The DNA for the CDR3 is TGTGCCAGCAGTTTAACGGACAGGGTCTCCCCTTTGAACACTGAAGCTTTCTTT. Its protein is CASSLTDRVSPLNTEAFF.

The chain has TRBV24-1 and TRBJ1-2; D is perhaps TRBD1 (5 bases). Trimming removed 3 bases at V and 6 bases at J, with 13 bases between. The germline V gene encodes CDR1 KGHDR and CDR2 SFDVKD. The CDR3 spans 14 residues. In nucleotides, the CDR3 is TGTGCCACCAGTGATGGGGGAAGGGCAGATGGCTACACCTTC. It is translated as CATSDGGRADGYTF.